The clone carrying this T cell receptor beta chain was picked up a small number of times. Its matching antigen is unknown. These data come from a study of Ad26.COV2.S vaccination and SARS-CoV-2 variants. Study context: Ad26.COV2.S shots went into the muscle once or twice, 56 days apart.

Study-level findings and limits: Vaccinees and placebo recipients showed similar non-spike TCR breadth. The TCR breadth and depth analyses may have understated or missed part of the total T cell responses.

Here immunoSEQ multiplex PCR was the method, and the copy in TCRdb shows in-frame clones only, minus some. The repertoire holds about 320,000 clones, with around four fifths as singletons. Losses at the gene ends were 6 bases for V and 6 bases for J; bases not matched to a gene: 5. The CDR3 length is 13 residues. CDR1 is LGHDT and CDR2 is YNNKEL in the germline V gene (reference sequence). The treatment denotes: roughly 18 received Ad26.COV2.S at low or high dose, single or two shots; roughly five received placebo; per-sample allocation not given. Specimens were obtained on day 63 following the first vaccine or placebo injection. Donation came from an adult in Boston who was aged 18-55 years.

The chain couples TRBV3-1 (or the pseudogene TRBV3-2) to TRBJ1-2, with TRBD1 matching 9 bases. The sample consisted of peripheral blood, taken in a trial of Ad26.COV2.S vaccine versus placebo. The clonotype originates from a person between 18 and 59 years old who received the Ad26.COV2.S COVID-19 vaccine or a placebo. The CDR3 loop is CASRKQGAHGYTF. The CDR3 nucleotides are TGTGCCAGCAGAAAACAGGGGGCGCATGGCTACACCTTC.